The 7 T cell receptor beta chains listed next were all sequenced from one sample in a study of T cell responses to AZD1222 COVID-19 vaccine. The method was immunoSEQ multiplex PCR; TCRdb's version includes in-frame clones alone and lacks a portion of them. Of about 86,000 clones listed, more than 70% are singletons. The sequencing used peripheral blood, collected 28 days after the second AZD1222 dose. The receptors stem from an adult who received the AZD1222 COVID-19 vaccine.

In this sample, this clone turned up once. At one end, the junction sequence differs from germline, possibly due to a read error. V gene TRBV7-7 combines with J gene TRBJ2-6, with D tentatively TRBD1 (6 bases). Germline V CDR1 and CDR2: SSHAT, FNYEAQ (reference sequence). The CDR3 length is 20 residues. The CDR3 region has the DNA TGTGCTAGCAGCTCAGGTGGCCAGGGGTTCTCCTCCTCTGGGGCCAACGTCCTGACTTTC. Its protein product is CASSSGGQGFSSSGANVLTF.

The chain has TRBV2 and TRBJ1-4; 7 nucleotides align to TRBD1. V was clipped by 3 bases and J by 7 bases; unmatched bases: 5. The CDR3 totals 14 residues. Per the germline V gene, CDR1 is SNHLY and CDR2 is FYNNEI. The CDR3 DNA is TGTGCCAGCAGTGAGGGGACAGAGGGTGAAAAACTGTTTTTT. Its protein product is CASSEGTEGEKLFF.

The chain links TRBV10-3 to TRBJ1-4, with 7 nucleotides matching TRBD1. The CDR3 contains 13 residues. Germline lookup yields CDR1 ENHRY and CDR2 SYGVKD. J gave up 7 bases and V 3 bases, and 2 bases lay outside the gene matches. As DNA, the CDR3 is TGTGCCATCAGTGAAGGGGGCGGTGAAAAACTGTTTTTT. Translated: CAISEGGGEKLFF.

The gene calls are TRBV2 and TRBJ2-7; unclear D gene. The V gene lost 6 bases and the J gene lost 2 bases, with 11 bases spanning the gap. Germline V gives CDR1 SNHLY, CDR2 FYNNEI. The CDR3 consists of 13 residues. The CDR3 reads CASRQTGTYEQYF. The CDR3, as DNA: TGTGCCAGCAGACAGACGGGTACCTACGAGCAGTACTTC.

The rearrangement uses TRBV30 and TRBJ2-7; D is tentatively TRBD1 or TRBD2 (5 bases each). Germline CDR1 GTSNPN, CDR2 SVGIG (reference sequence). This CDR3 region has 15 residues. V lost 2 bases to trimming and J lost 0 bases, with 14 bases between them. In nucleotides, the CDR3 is TGTGCCTGGAGTAGTGCACTAGGGGCCTCCTACGAGCAGTACTTC. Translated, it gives CAWSSALGASYEQYF.

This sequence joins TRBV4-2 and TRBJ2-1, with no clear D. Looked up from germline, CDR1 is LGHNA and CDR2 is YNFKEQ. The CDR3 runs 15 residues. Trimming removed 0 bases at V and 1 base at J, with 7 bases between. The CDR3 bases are TGTGCCAGCAGCCAAGATTCGGATTCCTACAATGAGCAGTTCTTC. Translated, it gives CASSQDSDSYNEQFF.

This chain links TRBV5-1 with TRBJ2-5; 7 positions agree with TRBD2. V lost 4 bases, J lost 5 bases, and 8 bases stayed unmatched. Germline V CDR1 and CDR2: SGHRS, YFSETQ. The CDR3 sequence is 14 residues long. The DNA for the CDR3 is TGCGCCAGCAGCGCCACGGGGGGTTCGGAGACCCAGTACTTC. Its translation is CASSATGGSETQYF.